The next 14 T cell receptor beta chains were all read from a single sample in a study of regulatory T cells in long-lasting Graves disease. According to the study, TCR beta libraries were built with iRepertoire HTBI primers and CDR3-region Arm-PCR. TCRdb passed the multiplex PCR reads through MiXCR, listing each CDR3 protein once. The sample contains approximately 480,000 distinct CDR3 sequences, about 17% of which appear only once. Time point reported: newly diagnosed GD, antithyroid drugs for less than 3 months. The authors made the TCR library using RNA they extracted from PBMCs. These same records also appear under a second study, on T cells in Graves' hyperthyroidism and ophthalmopathy.

The sample here was peripheral blood mononuclear cells (PBMCs), taken at new diagnosis, from a patient treated with antithyroid drugs. Receptors were obtained from a man aged 40-50 years with Graves disease.

In this sample, this clonotype turned up many times. In DNA form, the CDR3 reads TGTGCCAGCAGCCAAGTAGACAGCAACTATGGCTACACCTTC. This encodes CASSQVDSNYGYTF. This rearrangement joins TRBV3-1 to TRBJ1-2, with D possibly matching TRBD1 (5 bases). The V end was cut by 1 base, the J end by 2 bases, with 8 bases between. The germline V gene has CDR1 LGHDT and CDR2 YNNKEL (reference sequence). This CDR3 is built from 14 residues. Filled out from reference TRBV3-1 and TRBJ1-2, the complete variable domain reads DTAVSQTPKYLVTQMGNDKSIKCEQNLGHDTMYWYKQDSKKFLKIMFSYNNKELIINETVPNRFSPKSPDKAHLNLHINSLELGDSAVYFCASSQVDSNYGYTFGSGTRLTVV.

Comment on this clonotype: A much larger clone lies a single base off, so this may be a read error. The final CDR3 position lacks the conserved phenylalanine or tryptophan, pointing to a likely read error. The chain is built from TRBV10-1 and TRBJ2-2; D gene unclear. The germline CDR1 and CDR2 sequences are WNHNN and SYGVQD (reference sequence). CDR3 length equals 14 residues. The ends were cut back, 3 bases at V and 4 bases at J, with 9 bases in the middle. The CDR3 region has the DNA TGCGCCAGCAGTGAATCCAGCAGCACCGGGGAGCTGTTTTCT. Translated, it gives CASSESSSTGELFS.

The rearrangement links TRBV20-1 to TRBJ2-1, with 10 bases that match TRBD2. The length of the CDR3 is 13 residues. After removal of 3 bases from V and 6 bases from J, the junction contained 2 bases not matched to a gene. The germline CDR1 and CDR2 sequences are DFQATT and SNEGSKA (reference sequence). This chain's CDR3 is CSASRTSGNEQFF. In nucleotides, the CDR3 is TGCAGTGCTAGTAGGACTAGCGGCAATGAGCAGTTCTTC.

V gene TRBV20-1 combines with J gene TRBJ2-7, with TRBD2 matching 7 bases. Per germline, CDR1 DFQATT and CDR2 SNEGSKA (reference sequence). The CDR3 runs to 15 residues. V lost 0 bases and J lost 5; bases outside the gene matches: 10. In DNA form, the CDR3 reads TGCAGTGCTAGAGATCTGGTGCGGGGGAGGGACGAGCAGTACTTC. Amino acids: CSARDLVRGRDEQYF.

In this sample, this clonotype turned up many times. This chain joins TRBV2 and TRBJ2-1; 9 nucleotides match TRBD2. In germline, CDR1 is SNHLY, CDR2 FYNNEI. This CDR3 has 15 residues. V trimming: 7 bases; J trimming: 5 bases; junction bases outside the gene matches: 9. CDR3 sequence: CASKALAGPNNEQFF. CDR3 in DNA: TGTGCCAGCAAGGCACTAGCGGGCCCGAACAATGAGCAGTTCTTC.

Only a few counts were recorded for this clonotype. CDR3 protein: CASAGTSGWSGELFF. CDR3 nucleotide sequence: TGTGCCAGCGCTGGGACTAGCGGGTGGTCCGGGGAGCTGTTTTTT. This chain joins TRBV2 and TRBJ2-2, with 12 nucleotides matching TRBD2. The germline CDR1 and CDR2 sequences are SNHLY and FYNNEI. The CDR3 runs to 15 residues. J was trimmed by 6 bases and V by 8 bases; bases with no gene match: 7.

This clonotype was observed many times. J is TRBJ2-3 and V is TRBV10-3; D might be TRBD2 (6 bases). Germline V gene sequence: CDR1 ENHRY, CDR2 SYGVKD. The CDR3 totals 17 residues. V was cut by 6 bases and J by 3 bases, with 22 bases left in between. The CDR3 DNA reads TGTGCCATCAGACTCAGGCGGGAAGGGGAGGATACAGATACGCAGTATTTT. Its protein is CAIRLRREGEDTDTQYF.

This clonotype came up a few times. The chain links TRBV12-3 or TRBV12-4 to TRBJ2-7; 7 bases align to TRBD1. J lost 0 bases, V lost 6 bases, and 5 bases had no gene match. This CDR3 has 14 amino acids. CDR3 DNA sequence: TGTGCCAGCAGCACAAGGGACAGCTCCTACGAGCAGTACTTC. Protein product: CASSTRDSSYEQYF.

In its sample, this clonotype was seen many times. Written as DNA, the CDR3 is TGCGCCAGCAGCCCGCTAGCGGGATGGGGGAATGAGCAGTTCTTC. Its translation: CASSPLAGWGNEQFF. The chain couples TRBV5-1 to TRBJ2-1, with 9 positions matching TRBD2. Germline values: CDR1 SGHRS, CDR2 YFSETQ. This CDR3 comprises 15 residues. Losses at the gene ends were 4 bases for V and 7 bases for J; bases not matched to a gene: 9.

This clonotype came up many times. The rearrangement links TRBV10-1 to TRBJ2-5; unclear D gene. This CDR3 comprises 18 residues. V was clipped by 0 bases and J by 2 bases, with 19 bases between them. Looked up from germline, CDR1 is WNHNN and CDR2 is SYGVQD (reference sequence). CDR3 sequence (DNA): TGCGCCAGCAGTGAGTCTTTAGCCAGCGCCCTTGAACAAGAGACCCAGTACTTC. Translating gives CASSESLASALEQETQYF.

As regards this clonotype: The CDR3 does not end in the conserved phenylalanine or tryptophan, so this is likely a read error. This sequence joins TRBV19 and TRBJ2-1; possibly TRBD2 for D (5 bases). Between the trimmed V and J ends, which lost 1 base and 7 bases, there was a span of 8 bases. The germline V gene has CDR1 LNHDA and CDR2 SQIVND (reference sequence). The CDR3 loop spans 13 amino acids. The CDR3, as DNA: TGTGCCAGTAGTATAGTGGGAGCTAATGAGCAGTTCCTC. Protein sequence: CASSIVGANEQFL.

This clonotype has only a few counts. The chain recombines TRBV5-6 with TRBJ2-7, with 11 nucleotides matching TRBD2. The germline CDR1 and CDR2 sequences are SGHDT and YYEEEE. The CDR3 covers 17 residues. V trimming: 4 bases; J trimming: 4 bases; junction bases outside the gene matches: 13. CDR3: CASSPGSTSGSKYEQYF. Here the CDR3 DNA reads TGTGCCAGCAGCCCGGGCAGTACTAGCGGGAGCAAGTACGAGCAGTACTTC.

This chain uses TRBV30 with TRBJ2-7; D is possibly TRBD1 (5 bases). V lost 0 bases and J 4 bases, leaving 13 bases between the germline ends. There are 14 residues in the CDR3. Germline CDR1 and CDR2: GTSNPN and SVGIG (reference sequence). The chain's CDR3 is CAWSVRQGWYEQYF. Written as DNA, the CDR3 is TGTGCCTGGAGTGTACGGCAGGGTTGGTACGAGCAGTACTTC.

V usage is TRBV24-1 and J usage is TRBJ2-2; D call uncertain. V was pared by 3 bases and J by 7 bases, with 5 bases between. Per the germline V gene, CDR1 is KGHDR and CDR2 is SFDVKD. CDR3 length: 12 residues. CDR3 amino acids: CATSDPYGELFF. CDR3 nucleotide sequence: TGTGCCACCAGTGATCCTTACGGGGAGCTGTTTTTT.